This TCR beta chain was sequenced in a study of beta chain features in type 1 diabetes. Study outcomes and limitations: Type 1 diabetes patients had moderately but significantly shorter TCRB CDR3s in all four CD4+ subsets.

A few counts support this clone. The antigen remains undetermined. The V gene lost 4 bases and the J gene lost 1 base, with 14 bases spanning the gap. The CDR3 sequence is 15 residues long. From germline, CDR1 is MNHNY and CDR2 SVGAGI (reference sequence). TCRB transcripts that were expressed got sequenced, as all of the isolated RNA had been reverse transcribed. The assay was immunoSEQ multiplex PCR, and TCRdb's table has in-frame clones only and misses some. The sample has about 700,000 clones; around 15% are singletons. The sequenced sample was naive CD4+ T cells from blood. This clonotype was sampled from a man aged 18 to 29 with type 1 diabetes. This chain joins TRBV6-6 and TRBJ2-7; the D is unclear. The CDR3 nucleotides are TGTGCCAGCAGTTTAAAGGGTCCTACTTCCTACGAGCAGTACTTC. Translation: CASSLKGPTSYEQYF.